What follows is one T cell receptor (beta chain) and its context. Its cognate antigen is unknown. This sample stems from a study of cytomegalovirus exposure and HLA in healthy donors. Across the whole study: A subsequent analysis reported that the roughly 120 validation repertoires were produced on the same platform that had also been used for the 550 to 750 first-cohort repertoires. Study results and limitations: While the bulk of TCR sequences proved rare, some public TCRs turned up in many donors. The study put 150 to 200 TCR beta chains on its list as cytomegalovirus-associated.

The donors were part of the roughly 130-subject validation cohort, which stood apart from the roughly 670-subject first cohort. Method: immunoSEQ multiplex PCR; TCRdb's copy keeps in-frame clones and lacks some. The sample lists 200,000 to 300,000 clones; roughly 89% were seen once. The sequence was obtained from a man between 18 and 29 years old in good health and CMV-seronegative. The sample taken for sequencing was PBMCs.

In nucleotides, the CDR3 is TGTGCCAGCAGCAACAGGGTCGGCTACACCTTC. It is translated as CASSNRVGYTF. This chain uses TRBV5-4 with TRBJ1-2; maybe TRBD1 (6 bases). Trimming left V 4 bases short and J 8 bases short, with 9 bases between. CDR3 length: 11 amino acids. Per the germline V gene, CDR1 is SGHNT and CDR2 is YYREEE (reference sequence). The complete variable domain, with remaining parts taken from reference TRBV5-4 and TRBJ1-2, reads ETGVTQSPTHLIKTRGQQVTLRCSSQSGHNTVSWYQQALGQGPQFIFQYYREEENGRGNFPPRFSGLQFPNYSSELNVNALELDDSALYLCASSNRVGYTFGSGTRLTVV.